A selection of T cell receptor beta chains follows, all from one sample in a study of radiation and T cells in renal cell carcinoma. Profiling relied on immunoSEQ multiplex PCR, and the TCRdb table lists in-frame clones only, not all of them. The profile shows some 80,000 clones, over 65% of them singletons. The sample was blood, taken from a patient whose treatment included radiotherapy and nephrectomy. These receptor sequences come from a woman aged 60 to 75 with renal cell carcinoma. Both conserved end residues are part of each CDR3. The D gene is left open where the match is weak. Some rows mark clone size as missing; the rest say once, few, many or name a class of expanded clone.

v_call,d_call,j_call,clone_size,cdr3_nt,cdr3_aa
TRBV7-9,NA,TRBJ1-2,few,TGTGCCAGCAGCTTCGGAGTAGGACCTATGGGCTACACCTTC,CASSFGVGPMGYTF
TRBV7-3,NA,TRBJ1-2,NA,TGTGCCAGCAGCTTAGACTACTATGGCTACACCTTC,CASSLDYYGYTF
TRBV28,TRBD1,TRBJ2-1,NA,TGTGCCAGCAGTGGACAGGGTCCGAATACCTACAATGAGCAGTTCTTC,CASSGQGPNTYNEQFF
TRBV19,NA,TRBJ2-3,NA,TGTGCCAGTAGTATCCCCGGAAGTGGCACAAGAGATACGCAGTATTTT,CASSIPGSGTRDTQYF
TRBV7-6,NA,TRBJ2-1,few,TGTGCCAGCAGTGGGGACGCCGGTCACAATGAGCAGTTCTTC,CASSGDAGHNEQFF
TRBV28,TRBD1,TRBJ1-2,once,TGTGCCAGCAGCACATCCACAGGGGAAGGCTACACCTTC,CASSTSTGEGYTF
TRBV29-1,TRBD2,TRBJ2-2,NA,TGCAGCGTCGGATCCACTAGCGGGAGACTCTCCGGGGAGCTGTTTTTT,CSVGSTSGRLSGELFF
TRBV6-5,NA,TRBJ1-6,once,TGTGCCAGCAGTTACAGCGGCGATAATTCACCCCTCCACTTT,CASSYSGDNSPLHF
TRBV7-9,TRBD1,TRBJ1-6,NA,TGTGCCAGCAGCCTGAAAGGGACAGGGGATTCACCCCTCCACTTT,CASSLKGTGDSPLHF
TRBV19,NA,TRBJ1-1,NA,TGTGCCAGTAAGCTACTGAACACTGAAGCTTTCTTT,CASKLLNTEAFF
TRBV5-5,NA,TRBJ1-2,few,TGTGCCAGCAGCTTGGGCTATAACTATGGCTACACCTTC,CASSLGYNYGYTF
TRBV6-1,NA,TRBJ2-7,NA,TGTGCCAGCAGTGAAGCTGCGGGTCGCATCTACGAGCAGTACTTC,CASSEAAGRIYEQYF
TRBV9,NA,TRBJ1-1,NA,TGTGCCAGCAGCGCCGCTTCGGGGAACACTGAAGCTTTCTTT,CASSAASGNTEAFF
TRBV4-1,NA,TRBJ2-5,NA,TGCGCCAGCAGCCGGGGCTTGCAAGAGACCCAGTACTTC,CASSRGLQETQYF
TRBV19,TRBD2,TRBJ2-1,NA,TGTGCCAGTAGTATAAGCGGGAGAAGTGAGCAGTTCTTC,CASSISGRSEQFF
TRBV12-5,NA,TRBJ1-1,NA,TGTGCTAGTGGTTTGGAGCCGAACACTGAAGCTTTCTTT,CASGLEPNTEAFF
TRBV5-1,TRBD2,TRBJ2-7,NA,TGCGCCAGCAGCTACCAAGGACTAGCGGGAGGGCCCTTAGAGCAGTACTTC,CASSYQGLAGGPLEQYF
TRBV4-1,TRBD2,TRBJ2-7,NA,TGCGCCAGCAGCCAAGGCGCCATGCGGGGGATGACCTACGAGCAGTACTTC,CASSQGAMRGMTYEQYF
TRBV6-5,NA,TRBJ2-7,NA,TGTGCCAGCACGACGGCAGGGAATGTGTACGAGCAGTACTTC,CASTTAGNVYEQYF
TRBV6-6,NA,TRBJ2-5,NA,TGTGCCAGCAGTTACGGTCAGAACCAAGAGACCCAGTACTTC,CASSYGQNQETQYF
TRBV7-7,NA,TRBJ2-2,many,TGTGCTAGCAGCTCCGAGTTAGTAACCGGGGAGCTGTTTTTT,CASSSELVTGELFF
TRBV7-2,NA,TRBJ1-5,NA,TGTGCCAGCAGCCGTGGAGGGGGAGGCAATCAGCCCCAGCATTTT,CASSRGGGGNQPQHF
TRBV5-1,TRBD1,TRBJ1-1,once,TGCGCCAGCAGCATTGGACAGGGAGAGTACACTGAAGCTTTCTTT,CASSIGQGEYTEAFF
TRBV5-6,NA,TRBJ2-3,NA,TGTGCCAGCAGCGAGATGGGACTCACTAGCACAGATACGCAGTATTTT,CASSEMGLTSTDTQYF
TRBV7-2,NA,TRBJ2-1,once,TGTGCCAGCAGCTTAGCTAGATTAGGGGGTTCCTCAAGCTCCTACAATGAGCAGTTCTTC,CASSLARLGGSSSSYNEQFF
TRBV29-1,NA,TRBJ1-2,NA,TGCAGCGTTGATGATCTGTGGGAAGGCTACACCTTC,CSVDDLWEGYTF
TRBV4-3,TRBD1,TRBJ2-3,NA,TGCGCCAGCAGCCAAGGGACAGGGGCCCCATCAGATACGCAGTATTTT,CASSQGTGAPSDTQYF
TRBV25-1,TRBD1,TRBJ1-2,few,TGTGCCAGCAGTGCCCGGCGGACAGGGATTTATGGCTACACCTTC,CASSARRTGIYGYTF
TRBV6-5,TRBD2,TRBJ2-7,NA,TGTGCCAGCAGAAGAGCGGGAGGGGGCTACGAGCAGTACTTC,CASRRAGGGYEQYF
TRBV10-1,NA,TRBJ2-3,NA,TGCGCCAGCAGTGAGTCGGCCCCTCGGTCGGATACGCAGTATTTT,CASSESAPRSDTQYF
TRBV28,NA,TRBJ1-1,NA,TGTGCCAGCAGGGCTTGGGGGGAGAACACTGAAGCTTTCTTT,CASRAWGENTEAFF
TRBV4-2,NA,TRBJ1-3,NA,TGTGCCAGCAGCCCGGGGGGTCGCTCTGGAAACACCATATATTTT,CASSPGGRSGNTIYF
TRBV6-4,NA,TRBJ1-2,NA,TGTGCCAGCAGTGAATATCCCGGAAACTATGGCTACACCTTC,CASSEYPGNYGYTF
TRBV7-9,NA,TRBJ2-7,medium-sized,TGTGCCAGCAGCTTATATGATAGCGGTACCTACGAGCAGTACTTC,CASSLYDSGTYEQYF
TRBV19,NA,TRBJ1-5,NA,TGTGCCAGTAGTATTCAGGGCAGGAGCAATCAGCCCCAGCATTTT,CASSIQGRSNQPQHF
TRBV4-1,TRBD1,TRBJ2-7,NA,TGCGCCAGCAGCTGGGACAGTTCCTACGAGCAGTACTTC,CASSWDSSYEQYF
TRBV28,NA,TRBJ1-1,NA,TGTGCCAGCGGGGGAAGGGGCACTGAAGCTTTCTTT,CASGGRGTEAFF
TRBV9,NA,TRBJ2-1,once,TGTGCCAGCAGCTTCGGTAGGTTTAGGGGTTCCTACAATGAGCAGTTCTTC,CASSFGRFRGSYNEQFF
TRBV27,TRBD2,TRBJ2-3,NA,TGTGCCAGCAGTCCAGCGGGAGTAACAGATACGCAGTATTTT,CASSPAGVTDTQYF
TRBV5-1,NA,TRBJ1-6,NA,TGCGCCAGCAGCTTGGCCTCAGGGGACAATTCACCCCTCCACTTT,CASSLASGDNSPLHF
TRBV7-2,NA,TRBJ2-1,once,TGTGCCAGCAGCTTTAGGGGGAACTACAATGAGCAGTTCTTC,CASSFRGNYNEQFF
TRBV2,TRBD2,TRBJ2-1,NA,TGTGCCAGCAGTAAGGGGAGCGGGGGTACCTACAATGAGCAGTTCTTC,CASSKGSGGTYNEQFF
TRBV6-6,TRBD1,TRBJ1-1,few,TGTGCCAGCAGTTACGACAGGGACAAAGCTTTCTTT,CASSYDRDKAFF
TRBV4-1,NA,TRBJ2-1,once,TGCGCCAGCAGCCAAGATCTCGGCGGGATACCTAATGAGCAGTTCTTC,CASSQDLGGIPNEQFF
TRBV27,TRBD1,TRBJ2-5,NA,TGTGCCAGCAGTTTATCGCGCGGCAGGGGGCGAGAGACCCAGTACTTC,CASSLSRGRGRETQYF
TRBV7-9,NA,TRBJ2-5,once,TGTGCCAGCAGCTTATATTTGACATCACAAGAGACCCAGTACTTC,CASSLYLTSQETQYF
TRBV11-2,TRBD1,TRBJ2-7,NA,TGTGCCAGCAGCTATGACAGGGGCTCCTACGAGCAGTACTTC,CASSYDRGSYEQYF
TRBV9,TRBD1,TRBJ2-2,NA,TGTGCCAGCAGCCCGAGGGCGACAGGGTCAATTTCCGGGGAGCTGTTTTTT,CASSPRATGSISGELFF
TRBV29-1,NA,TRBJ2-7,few,TGCAGCGTTTTCCAGGGGTACGAGCAGTACTTC,CSVFQGYEQYF
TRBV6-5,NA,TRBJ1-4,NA,TGTGCCAGCAGCCTCGACTGGGACGGGAATGAAAAACTGTTTTTT,CASSLDWDGNEKLFF